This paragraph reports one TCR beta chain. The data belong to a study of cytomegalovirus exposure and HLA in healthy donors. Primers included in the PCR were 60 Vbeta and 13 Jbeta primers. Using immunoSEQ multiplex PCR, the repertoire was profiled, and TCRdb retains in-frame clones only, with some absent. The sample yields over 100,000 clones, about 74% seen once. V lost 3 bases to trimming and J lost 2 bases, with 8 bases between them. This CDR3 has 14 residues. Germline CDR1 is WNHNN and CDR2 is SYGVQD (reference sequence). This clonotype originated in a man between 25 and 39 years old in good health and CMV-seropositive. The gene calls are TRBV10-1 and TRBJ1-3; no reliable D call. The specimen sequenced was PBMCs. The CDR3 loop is CASSDRTAGNTIYF. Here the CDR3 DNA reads TGCGCCAGCAGTGACCGGACTGCTGGAAACACCATATATTTT.